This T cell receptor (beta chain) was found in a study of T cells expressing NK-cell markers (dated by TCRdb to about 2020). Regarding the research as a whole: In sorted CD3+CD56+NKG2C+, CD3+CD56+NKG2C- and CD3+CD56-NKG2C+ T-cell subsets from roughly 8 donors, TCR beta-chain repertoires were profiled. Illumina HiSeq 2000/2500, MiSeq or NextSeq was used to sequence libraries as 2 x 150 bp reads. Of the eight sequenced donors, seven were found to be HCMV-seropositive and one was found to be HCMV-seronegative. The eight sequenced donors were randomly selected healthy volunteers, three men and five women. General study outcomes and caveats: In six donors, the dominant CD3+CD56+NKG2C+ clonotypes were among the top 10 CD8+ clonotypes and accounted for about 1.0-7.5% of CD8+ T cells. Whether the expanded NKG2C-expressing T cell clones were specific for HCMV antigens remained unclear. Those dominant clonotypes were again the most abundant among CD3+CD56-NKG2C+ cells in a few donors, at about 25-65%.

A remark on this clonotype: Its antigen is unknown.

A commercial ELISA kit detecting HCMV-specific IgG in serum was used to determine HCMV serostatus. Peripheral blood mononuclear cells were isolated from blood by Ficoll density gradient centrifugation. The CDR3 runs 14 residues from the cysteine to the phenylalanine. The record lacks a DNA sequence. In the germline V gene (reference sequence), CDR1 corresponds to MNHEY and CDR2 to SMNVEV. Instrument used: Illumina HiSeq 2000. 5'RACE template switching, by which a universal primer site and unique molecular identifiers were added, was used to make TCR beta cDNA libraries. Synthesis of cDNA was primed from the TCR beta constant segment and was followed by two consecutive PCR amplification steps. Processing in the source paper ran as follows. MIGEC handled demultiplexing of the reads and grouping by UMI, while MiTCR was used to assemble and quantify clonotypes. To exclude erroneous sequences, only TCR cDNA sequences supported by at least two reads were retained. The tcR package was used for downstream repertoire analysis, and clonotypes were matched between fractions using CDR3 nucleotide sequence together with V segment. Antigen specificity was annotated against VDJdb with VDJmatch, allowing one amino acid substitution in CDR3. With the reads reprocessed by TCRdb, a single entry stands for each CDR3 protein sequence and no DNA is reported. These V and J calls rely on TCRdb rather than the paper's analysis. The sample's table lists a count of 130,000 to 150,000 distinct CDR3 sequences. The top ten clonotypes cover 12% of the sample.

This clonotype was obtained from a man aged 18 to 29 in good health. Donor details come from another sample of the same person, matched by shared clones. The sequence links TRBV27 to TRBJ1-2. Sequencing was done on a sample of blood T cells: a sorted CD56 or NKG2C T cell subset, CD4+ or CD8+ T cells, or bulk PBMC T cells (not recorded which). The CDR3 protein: CASSLRQDNYGYTF.